Shown below are 11 T cell receptor beta chains from a single sample sequenced in a study of technical replicates of blood from several donors. Clones were read by immunoSEQ multiplex PCR, and TCRdb kept only the in-frame ones, dropping some. The sample carries 60,000 or so clones, around nine tenths recorded once. Sequences were obtained from PBMCs. These receptors were collected from a human donor in good health. Some clones in this sample may be carry-over from other donors' samples.

This rearrangement joins TRBV5-4 to TRBJ2-2; D not certain. The CDR3 runs 17 residues. Germline V gene data show CDR1 as SGHNT and CDR2 as YYREEE (reference sequence). Trimming left V 4 bases short and J 0 bases short, with 16 bases between. In nucleotides, the CDR3 is TGTGCCAGCAGCCCCCGAGGCCTAGACTCGAACACCGGGGAGCTGTTTTTT. It is translated as CASSPRGLDSNTGELFF.

The chain is built from TRBV27 and TRBJ1-2, with TRBD1 as a possible D gene (5 bases). This CDR3 region has 13 residues. V was pared by 5 bases and J by 8 bases, with 15 bases between. CDR1 and CDR2 from the germline V gene are MNHEY and SMNVEV (reference sequence). The CDR3 coding sequence is TGTGCCAGCAGTACCTTGGACATGGAGGGCTACACCTTC. Translating it yields CASSTLDMEGYTF.

This chain links TRBV18 with TRBJ2-7; the D gene is possibly TRBD1 (5 bases). Germline CDR1 reads KGHSH; CDR2 reads LQKENI. V shed 4 bases and J shed 1 base, with 14 bases lying between them. CDR3 size: 15 residues. The CDR3 nucleotides are TGTGCCAGCTCACTAGGAGAATCAGGGTCCTACGAGCAGTACTTC. This encodes CASSLGESGSYEQYF.

This rearrangement joins TRBV10-3 to TRBJ1-1; D is possibly TRBD1 (5 bases). Trimming removed 2 bases at V and 1 base at J, with 8 bases between. CDR3 size: 14 residues. Looked up from germline, CDR1 is ENHRY and CDR2 is SYGVKD. This CDR3 is CAISESTGNTEAFF. The CDR3 coding sequence is TGTGCCATCAGTGAGAGTACAGGGAACACTGAAGCTTTCTTT.

This clone was counted between two and nine times. This chain connects TRBV7-9 to TRBJ1-5, with D possibly TRBD1 on 6 matching bases. The CDR3 extends over 14 amino acids. CDR1 is SEHNR and CDR2 is FQNEAQ in the germline V gene (reference sequence). Trimming stripped 6 bases from V and 3 bases from J, with 12 bases between. CDR3 bases: TGTGCCAGCAGTCACCGGGACAACAATCAGCCCCAGCATTTT. It is translated as CASSHRDNNQPQHF.

The chain couples TRBV5-1 to TRBJ1-1; 8 nucleotides agree with TRBD1. This CDR3 comprises 14 residues. In germline, CDR1 is SGHRS, CDR2 YFSETQ. Losses at the gene ends were 1 base for V and 1 base for J; bases not matched to a gene: 0. The chain's CDR3 is CASSLQGANTEAFF. CDR3 DNA sequence: TGCGCCAGCAGCTTGCAGGGGGCGAACACTGAAGCTTTCTTT. Looking up the rest from reference TRBV5-1 and TRBJ1-1 gives the full variable domain: KAGVTQTPRYLIKTRGQQVTLSCSPISGHRSVSWYQQTPGQGLQFLFEYFSETQRNKGNFPGRFSGRQFSNSRSEMNVSTLELGDSALYLCASSLQGANTEAFFGQGTRLTVV.

V gene TRBV21-1 combines with J gene TRBJ2-7; the table gives TRBD1 as D, unverified against the DNA. TRBV21-1 is a pseudogene segment. The CDR3 runs to 18 residues. CDR3 in amino acids: CASSKFGNSGTGRHEQYF. The CDR3 DNA sequence: TGTGCCAGCAGCAAATTTGGGAATAGCGGGACAGGGAGACACGAGCAGTACTTC.

This chain uses TRBV18 with TRBJ1-2, with 7 bases fitting TRBD1. Trimming cost V 3 bases and J 11 bases; bases outside gene matches: 12. CDR3 size: 14 residues. In germline, CDR1 is KGHSH, CDR2 LQKENI. The CDR3, as DNA: TGTGCCAGCTCACCTGGCGCCGCGGACAGGCAGTACACCTTC. This encodes CASSPGAADRQYTF.

The rearrangement links TRBV2 to TRBJ2-7; TRBD1 matches 8 bases. Per the germline V gene, CDR1 is SNHLY and CDR2 is FYNNEI. V lost 6 bases to trimming and J lost 2 bases; unmatched junction nucleotides: 9. The CDR3 has 15 amino acids. CDR3 amino acids: CASSNGQGGAYEQYF. The CDR3 nucleotides read TGTGCCAGCAGCAATGGACAGGGTGGCGCCTACGAGCAGTACTTC.

The V call is TRBV5-1, the J call TRBJ2-7; weak D call: TRBD2 (5 bases). The germline V gene encodes CDR1 SGHRS and CDR2 YFSETQ. The V gene lost 3 bases and the J gene lost 2 bases, with 6 bases spanning the gap. This CDR3 is 12 amino acids long. The CDR3 DNA reads TGCGCCAGCAGCTCCGGGGCCTACGAGCAGTACTTC. Translated: CASSSGAYEQYF. Variable domain in full (rest from reference TRBV5-1 and TRBJ2-7): KAGVTQTPRYLIKTRGQQVTLSCSPISGHRSVSWYQQTPGQGLQFLFEYFSETQRNKGNFPGRFSGRQFSNSRSEMNVSTLELGDSALYLCASSSGAYEQYFGPGTRLTVT.

The gene calls are TRBV4-3 and TRBJ2-3; 13 bases align to TRBD2. Germline V gives CDR1 LGHNA, CDR2 YSLEER. J was trimmed by 1 base and V by 0 bases; bases with no gene match: 1. The CDR3 is 17 amino acids. The CDR3: CASSQDGTSGGTDTQYF. The CDR3 DNA is TGCGCCAGCAGCCAAGACGGGACTAGCGGGGGCACAGATACGCAGTATTTT.